This entry lists 26 T cell receptor beta chains sequenced from one sample in a study of cytomegalovirus exposure and HLA in healthy donors. PCR involved 60 Vbeta and 13 Jbeta primers. Data came from immunoSEQ multiplex PCR; TCRdb stores just in-frame clones and leaves some out. The sample data list approximately 110,000 clones. Sequencing was performed on PBMCs. Receptor source: a man in his forties in good health and CMV-seronegative.

V is TRBV21-1 and J is TRBJ1-1. TRBV21-1 represents a pseudogene. CDR3 length equals 13 residues. In DNA, the CDR3 is TGTGCCAGCGAGGGGGGGATAAACACTGAAGCTTTCTTT. This gives the protein CASEGGINTEAFF.

V is TRBV5-1 and J is TRBJ2-7; 8 bases line up with TRBD2. CDR1 is SGHRS and CDR2 is YFSETQ in the germline V gene. V dropped 4 bases and J dropped 5; count of bases not matched to a gene: 23. The CDR3 sequence is 19 residues long. In DNA form, the CDR3 reads TGCGCCAGCAGCACGAGGGCTTTAGCGGGAAGCCTACGAAGTGACGAGCAGTACTTC. This codes for CASSTRALAGSLRSDEQYF.

This chain connects TRBV6-6 to TRBJ2-7; the match to TRBD2 covers 9 bases. CDR1 is MNHNY, CDR2 SVGAGI, per germline (reference sequence). Trimming cost V 10 bases and J 4 bases; bases outside gene matches: 17. The CDR3 runs to 16 residues. The CDR3: CATIRLSGSSRYEQYF. Here the CDR3 DNA reads TGTGCCACCATAAGACTTAGCGGGAGTTCACGTTACGAGCAGTACTTC.

The rearrangement links TRBV15 to TRBJ2-7, with TRBD1 identical over 10 bases. Unmatched junction bases numbered 11, after V lost 3 bases and J lost 6 bases. The CDR3 sequence is 16 residues long. The germline V gene has CDR1 LNHNV and CDR2 YYDKDF (reference sequence). CDR3 loop: CATSRAPGQGTLEQYF. In DNA, the CDR3 is TGTGCCACCAGCAGGGCACCGGGACAGGGGACTCTCGAGCAGTACTTC. Drawing the rest from reference TRBV15 and TRBJ2-7, the complete variable domain is DAMVIQNPRYQVTQFGKPVTLSCSQTLNHNVMYWYQQKSSQAPKLLFHYYDKDFNNEADTPDNFQSRRPNTSFCFLDIRSPGLGDTAMYLCATSRAPGQGTLEQYFGPGTRLTVT.

The rearrangement links TRBV30 to TRBJ2-3; maybe TRBD2 (6 bases). Trimming removed 2 bases at V and 3 bases at J, with 15 bases between. The germline CDR1 and CDR2 sequences are GTSNPN and SVGIG (reference sequence). The CDR3 totals 15 residues. The CDR3 nucleotides are TGTGCCTGGAGTCCCGGGGGTAGGATGACAGATACGCAGTATTTT. Its translation: CAWSPGGRMTDTQYF.

The V call is TRBV7-8, the J call TRBJ2-1, with D possibly TRBD2 on 5 matching bases. Germline-derived CDR1 and CDR2 are SGHVS and FQNEAQ. The CDR3 sequence is 15 residues long. The V end lost 7 bases, the J end lost 7 bases, and 20 bases lay between the germline ends. CDR3: CASTLLITEGNEQFF. CDR3 in DNA: TGTGCCAGCACCTTGCTAATAACCGAGGGAAATGAGCAGTTCTTC.

The chain carries TRBV9 and TRBJ2-3; 10 bases match TRBD2. The CDR3 is 18 amino acids. Germline CDR1 SGDLS, CDR2 YYNGEE. The ends lost 2 bases at V and 4 bases at J; junction bases unmatched: 13. The CDR3 protein is CASSVDPRPSGGADTQYF. The CDR3 DNA is TGTGCCAGCAGCGTGGACCCCCGGCCTAGCGGGGGAGCAGATACGCAGTATTTT.

This chain uses TRBV5-5 with TRBJ1-2, with no clear D. Trimming removed 1 base from V and 4 bases from J, with 17 bases in between. The CDR3 has 16 amino acids. Germline values: CDR1 SGHKS, CDR2 YYEKEE (reference sequence). The CDR3 DNA follows: TGTGCCAGCAGCTTGAAGGGCGGGGAAGTCGGCTATGGCTACACCTTC. It encodes CASSLKGGEVGYGYTF. Full variable domain (missing parts from reference TRBV5-5 and TRBJ1-2): DAGVTQSPTHLIKTRGQQVTLRCSPISGHKSVSWYQQVLGQGPQFIFQYYEKEERGRGNFPDRFSARQFPNYSSELNVNALLLGDSALYLCASSLKGGEVGYGYTFGSGTRLTVV.

This sequence joins TRBV28 and TRBJ1-2; D remains unclear. V was trimmed by 3 bases and J by 5 bases, leaving 4 bases between them. Germline V gene data show CDR1 as MDHEN and CDR2 as SYDVKM. The CDR3 is 11 amino acids. The CDR3 DNA reads TGTGCCAGCAGTTTGGAGTATGGCTACACCTTC. Its translation: CASSLEYGYTF.

This sequence joins TRBV25-1 and TRBJ2-2; D ambiguous. The CDR3 totals 12 residues. The germline V gene encodes CDR1 MGHDK and CDR2 SYGVNS. Trimming cost V 9 bases and J 4 bases, with 9 bases left between them. CDR3 DNA: TGTGCCAGTAGTATTATCACCGGGGAGCTGTTTTTT. Its translation is CASSIITGELFF.

This chain uses TRBV9 with TRBJ1-1; TRBD1 agrees at 11 bases. Looked up from germline, CDR1 is SGDLS and CDR2 is YYNGEE. Trimming cost V 3 bases and J 7 bases; bases outside gene matches: 5. The CDR3 is 14 amino acids. Here the CDR3 DNA reads TGTGCCAGCAGCGCTAGGACAGGGGGCATTGAAGCTTTCTTT. Amino acid sequence: CASSARTGGIEAFF.

V gene TRBV28 combines with J gene TRBJ2-7, with D possibly matching TRBD2 (5 bases). Trimming pared 3 bases from V and 2 bases from J, leaving 8 bases between. The CDR3 totals 13 residues. Looked up from germline, CDR1 is MDHEN and CDR2 is SYDVKM. CDR3 region: CASSLGVPYEQYF. CDR3 DNA: TGTGCCAGCAGTTTGGGAGTTCCCTACGAGCAGTACTTC.

As DNA, the CDR3 is TGTGCCAGCAGCTTAACTAGCGGAAGCACAGATACGCAGTATTTT. This sequence encodes CASSLTSGSTDTQYF. The J gene is TRBJ2-3, the V gene TRBV13; 8 bases are shared with TRBD2. The CDR3 is made up of 15 amino acids. The germline gives CDR1 PRHDT, CDR2 FYEKMQ (reference sequence). V gave up 2 bases and J gave up 0 bases; unmatched junction bases: 1.

This rearrangement joins TRBV29-1 to TRBJ2-1; D perhaps matches TRBD2 (6 bases). The germline V gene has CDR1 SQVTM and CDR2 ANQGSEA. The CDR3 runs 18 residues. V lost 6 bases and J 5 bases, leaving 29 bases between the germline ends. CDR3 sequence reads: CSVRLGNYERAKDNEQFF. The CDR3 DNA is TGCAGCGTGAGACTAGGGAACTATGAGCGAGCGAAGGACAATGAGCAGTTCTTC.

V and J are TRBV4-1 and TRBJ2-7; 7 positions match TRBD1. J lost 7 bases, V lost 4 bases, and 7 bases had no gene match. This CDR3 has 13 residues. Germline CDR1 is MGHRA and CDR2 is YSYEKL. The CDR3 DNA reads TGCGCCAGCAGCCCGGGACAGACGGAAGAGCAGTACTTC. Protein product: CASSPGQTEEQYF.

V is TRBV5-5 and J is TRBJ2-1; D not resolved. The V gene lost 2 bases and the J gene lost 9 bases, with 6 bases spanning the gap. The CDR3 has 11 amino acids. CDR1 is SGHKS and CDR2 is YYEKEE in the germline V gene (reference sequence). The CDR3 region is CASSFSFEQFF. The CDR3 coding sequence is TGTGCCAGCAGCTTTTCATTTGAGCAGTTCTTC.

This chain links TRBV5-6 with TRBJ1-2; D remains ambiguous. Trimming stripped 2 bases from V and 3 bases from J, with 14 bases between. CDR1 is SGHDT, CDR2 YYEEEE, per germline. This CDR3 contains 15 residues. CDR3 DNA sequence: TGTGCCAGCAGCTTTTTGCGAACCCTTGACTATGGCTACACCTTC. It specifies CASSFLRTLDYGYTF.

The J gene is TRBJ2-1, the V gene TRBV11-2; 9 bases match TRBD2. The CDR3 extends over 19 amino acids. Losses at the gene ends were 5 bases for V and 7 bases for J; bases not matched to a gene: 21. The V gene's germline CDR1 is SGHAT and CDR2 FQNNGV. The CDR3 sequence: CASSPRGWLAGSSGNEQFF. The DNA for the CDR3 is TGTGCCAGCAGCCCCCGCGGGTGGCTAGCGGGGAGTTCGGGTAATGAGCAGTTCTTC.

The chain carries TRBV5-4 and TRBJ2-5; TRBD2 is a possible D gene (6 bases). Germline V gives CDR1 SGHNT, CDR2 YYREEE (reference sequence). Trimming removed 0 bases from V and 5 bases from J, with 11 bases in between. This CDR3 comprises 14 residues. The CDR3 spells CASSLVGEVETQYF. The DNA of the CDR3 is TGTGCCAGCAGCTTGGTAGGGGAGGTCGAGACCCAGTACTTC.

V is TRBV7-3 and J is TRBJ2-3; 9 positions agree with TRBD2. There are 15 residues in the CDR3. J lost 3 bases, V lost 2 bases, and 3 bases had no gene match. CDR1 and CDR2 (germline): SGHTA, FQGTGA. As DNA, the CDR3 is TGTGCCAGCAGCTTACTAGCGGGACTGACAGATACGCAGTATTTT. Its protein product is CASSLLAGLTDTQYF.

The V gene is TRBV7-2, the J gene TRBJ2-1; D gene ambiguous. Deletions cut 5 bases from V and 4 bases from J, with 15 bases between. CDR3 size: 15 residues. Germline V lookup: CDR1 SGHTA, CDR2 FQGNSA. The CDR3 loop reads CASSEKGTTYNEQFF. CDR3 sequence (DNA): TGTGCCAGCAGCGAAAAAGGCACTACTTACAATGAGCAGTTCTTC. Based on the CDR3 plus reference TRBV7-2 and TRBJ2-1, the full variable domain is GAGVSQSPSNKVTEKGKDVELRCDPISGHTALYWYRQSLGQGLEFLIYFQGNSAPDKSGLPSDRFSAERTGGSVSTLTIQRTQQEDSAVYLCASSEKGTTYNEQFFGPGTRLTVL.

The chain couples TRBV28 to TRBJ2-1, with D perhaps matching TRBD2 (6 bases). Germline loops: CDR1 MDHEN, CDR2 SYDVKM. Trimming removed 8 bases at V and 1 base at J, with 12 bases between. The length of the CDR3 is 14 residues. CDR3 sequence (DNA): TGTGCCAGCGTCCCGGGAGTATCCTACAATGAGCAGTTCTTC. This sequence encodes CASVPGVSYNEQFF.

The chain recombines TRBV7-2 with TRBJ2-1; D is perhaps TRBD2 (5 bases). This CDR3 is 12 amino acids long. Germline V CDR1 and CDR2: SGHTA, FQGNSA. The germline V and J ends were trimmed by 6 bases and 15 bases, with 18 bases remaining between them. This CDR3 is CASSSNGVLGFF. CDR3 sequence (DNA): TGTGCCAGCAGTTCGAACGGGGTCTTGGGGTTCTTC.

This chain joins TRBV2 and TRBJ2-3, with TRBD2 matching 12 bases. Germline CDR1 and CDR2: SNHLY and FYNNEI. Trimming at V came to 2 bases and at J to 3 bases, leaving 6 bases not matched to a gene. The CDR3 covers 17 residues. CDR3 sequence (DNA): TGTGCCAGCAGTGAATTGACTAGCGGGAGAGGTACAGATACGCAGTATTTT. Protein: CASSELTSGRGTDTQYF.

The chain combines TRBV10-3 with TRBJ2-1; D may be TRBD2 (5 bases). Between the trimmed V and J ends, which lost 2 bases and 6 bases, there was a span of 14 bases. The CDR3 loop spans 15 amino acids. Per germline, CDR1 ENHRY and CDR2 SYGVKD. The chain's CDR3 is CAISELADNVNEQFF. CDR3 DNA: TGTGCCATCAGTGAGCTAGCTGATAATGTCAATGAGCAGTTCTTC.

J is TRBJ1-2 and V is TRBV9, with 10 bases lining up with TRBD1. The trim removed 3 bases at V and 8 bases at J, leaving 10 bases unmatched. Germline values: CDR1 SGDLS, CDR2 YYNGEE. CDR3 size: 15 residues. The CDR3 nucleotides are TGTGCCAGCAGCGGTGGAGGACAGGGGGAAGGGGGCTACACCTTC. Protein product: CASSGGGQGEGGYTF.